This paragraph covers one TCR beta chain sequence. This sample stems from a study of blood T cell repertoires in COVID-19. Seattle patient enrollment occurred during active infection, with longitudinal follow-up thereafter. J lost 1 base, V lost 6 bases, and 4 bases had no gene match. Germline CDR1 and CDR2: KGHSH and LQKENI. The CDR3 runs to 15 residues. Original handling: Nucleated cell counts were estimated from reference gene primer amplification. Produced via immunoSEQ multiplex PCR; TCRdb's table is partial and in-frame only. D and trimming come from the DNA, and the V and J calls and clone size come from that table. Of around 70,000 clones listed, 75% to 90% are singletons.

The clonotype originates from a man aged 45-65 years with COVID-19, enrolled during active disease. The chain couples TRBV18 to TRBJ2-2, with 8 positions matching TRBD2. Material for sequencing was peripheral blood. The CDR3 loop reads CASSGTSLNTGELFF. CDR3 sequence (DNA): TGTGCCAGCTCGGGGACTAGTTTGAACACCGGGGAGCTGTTTTTT.